Each of the 19 T cell receptor beta chains below was sequenced from the same sample in a study of shared clonotypes between healthy human individuals (dated by TCRdb to 2018 to 2020). CD8 naive samples were CD45RO-negative cells positively selected for CCR7, giving a CD45RA+CCR7+ population that excluded TemRA cells. The receptor library was made with the immunoSEQ multiplex PCR assay. TCRdb took this table from immuneACCESS and kept in-frame rearrangements with V and J called. Such tables lack part of the clones; where checked against another copy, unresolved V genes explain under half of the gap, and the rest is unexplained. In this sample the table shows around 2.1 million clones, approximately 94% of which occur a single time. The top ten constitute more than 1.5% of the sample. The sample comprised naive CD8+ T cells from PBMCs. The sample's cell subset or site label, in plain terms: CD45RA+CCR7+. The receptors come from a man aged 18 to 35 in good health. Some clones in this sample may be carry-over from other donors' samples.

As DNA, the CDR3 is TGTGCCAGTAGTTATGGCGGGAGTGCGGACGAGCAGTACTTC. It codes for CASSYGGSADEQYF. The chain employs TRBV19 and TRBJ2-7, with 7 bases identical to TRBD2. Losses at the gene ends were 5 bases for V and 5 bases for J; bases not matched to a gene: 9. Germline-derived CDR1 and CDR2 are LNHDA and SQIVND (reference sequence). The CDR3 sequence is 14 residues long.

This clone has a single count. This sequence joins TRBV28 and TRBJ1-2, with D possibly being TRBD1 (5 bases). The germline V gene encodes CDR1 MDHEN and CDR2 SYDVKM. The CDR3 consists of 15 residues. V lost 3 bases, J lost 4 bases, and 15 bases lay in between. This chain's CDR3 is CASSFFLREPYGYTF. DNA of the CDR3: TGTGCCAGCAGTTTCTTCCTCAGGGAACCCTATGGCTACACCTTC.

The rearrangement joins TRBV10-3 to TRBJ2-6; TRBD1 matches 7 bases. The CDR3 has 18 residues. The J segment lost 0 bases and the V segment lost 6 bases, leaving 11 bases of the junction unmatched. Looked up from germline, CDR1 is ENHRY and CDR2 is SYGVKD. The CDR3 loop is CAIRNGQVANSGANVLTF. CDR3 DNA: TGTGCCATCAGGAATGGACAGGTCGCCAACTCTGGGGCCAACGTCCTGACTTTC.

In regard to this clone: Other nucleotide sequences from this sample produce the same CDR3. This chain's CDR3 is CASSEGYNEQFF. The CDR3 DNA follows: TGCGCCAGCAGTGAGGGATACAATGAGCAGTTCTTC. This chain joins TRBV10-2 and TRBJ2-1; D ambiguous. There are 12 residues in the CDR3. Germline CDR1 is WSHSY and CDR2 is SAAADI. Trimming removed 2 bases at V and 4 bases at J, with 3 bases between.

The rearrangement joins TRBV11-2 to TRBJ2-1; D ambiguous. This CDR3 is built from 12 residues. Trimming removed 0 bases from V and 7 bases from J, with 4 bases in between. Looked up from germline, CDR1 is SGHAT and CDR2 is FQNNGV. In DNA form, the CDR3 reads TGTGCCAGCAGCTTAGAGCGGAATGAGCAGTTCTTC. It codes for CASSLERNEQFF.

The V and J genes are TRBV29-1 and TRBJ2-7, with D perhaps assigned TRBD1 or TRBD2 (5 bases each). The germline V gene encodes CDR1 SQVTM and CDR2 ANQGSEA. CDR3 length: 12 residues. CDR3 sequence reads: CSASGPFDEQYF. CDR3 sequence (DNA): TGCAGTGCCTCGGGACCTTTTGACGAGCAGTACTTC.

The chain carries TRBV19 and TRBJ2-2; maybe TRBD2 (6 bases). This CDR3 is built from 16 residues. Germline-derived CDR1 and CDR2 are LNHDA and SQIVND (reference sequence). V shed 7 bases and J shed 6 bases, with 21 bases lying between them. DNA of the CDR3: TGTGCCAGTACTAACAGTTTAGCGGAGGCGCCCGGGGAGCTGTTTTTT. It encodes CASTNSLAEAPGELFF.

The V call is TRBV7-8, the J call TRBJ2-7, with D possibly TRBD2 on 5 matching bases. Between the trimmed V and J ends, which lost 0 bases and 3 bases, there was a span of 12 bases. Germline V gene lookup returns CDR1 SGHVS and CDR2 FQNEAQ. The CDR3 sequence is 15 residues long. The CDR3 DNA reads as TGTGCCAGCAGCTTAGCGTCACAAGAGGGCTACGAGCAGTACTTC. Protein sequence: CASSLASQEGYEQYF.

The chain combines TRBV25-1 with TRBJ1-5; 9 bases fit TRBD1. The J segment lost 0 bases and the V segment lost 2 bases, leaving 5 bases of the junction unmatched. CDR1 is MGHDK and CDR2 is SYGVNS in the germline V gene. The CDR3 length is 17 residues. The CDR3 loop is CASSEGGTGHSNQPQHF. CDR3 nucleotides: TGTGCCAGCAGTGAAGGTGGGACAGGGCATAGCAATCAGCCCCAGCATTTT.

The count of this clone is one. The rearrangement links TRBV5-1 to TRBJ2-3, with TRBD2 matching over 9 bases. The ends lost 3 bases at V and 4 bases at J; junction bases unmatched: 9. Germline V gene data show CDR1 as SGHRS and CDR2 as YFSETQ. CDR3 length: 16 residues. The CDR3 DNA reads TGCGCCAGCAGCTCGCGGGAGGGCCCCCACGCAGATACGCAGTATTTT. Protein sequence: CASSSREGPHADTQYF. Looking up the rest from reference TRBV5-1 and TRBJ2-3 gives the full variable domain: KAGVTQTPRYLIKTRGQQVTLSCSPISGHRSVSWYQQTPGQGLQFLFEYFSETQRNKGNFPGRFSGRQFSNSRSEMNVSTLELGDSALYLCASSSREGPHADTQYFGPGTRLTVL.

The rearrangement joins TRBV13 to TRBJ2-1, with D uncertain. CDR1 and CDR2 (germline): PRHDT, FYEKMQ (reference sequence). V was clipped by 6 bases and J by 0 bases, with 9 bases between them. This CDR3 region has 14 residues. CDR3 bases: TGTGCCAGCAGAGACACCTCCTCCTACAATGAGCAGTTCTTC. It is translated as CASRDTSSYNEQFF.

The chain uses TRBV4-1 and TRBJ2-2; 7 positions match TRBD1. Germline CDR1 is MGHRA and CDR2 is YSYEKL. The ends lost 3 bases at V and 6 bases at J; junction bases unmatched: 7. This CDR3 comprises 15 residues. In nucleotides, the CDR3 is TGCGCCAGCAGCCAGCACCGACAGGGTTCCGGGGAGCTGTTTTTT. Translating gives CASSQHRQGSGELFF.

This clone showed up just once. The chain uses TRBV10-2 and TRBJ2-7, with unresolved D. The CDR3 has 14 amino acids. Germline CDR1 is WSHSY and CDR2 is SAAADI. V gave up 0 bases and J gave up 3 bases, with 9 bases separating them. The CDR3 coding sequence is TGCGCCAGCAGTGAGTCGAACACCGTCTACGAGCAGTACTTC. Protein product: CASSESNTVYEQYF.

This clone showed up just once. This sequence joins TRBV28 and TRBJ2-7; D remains unclear. This CDR3 is built from 14 residues. V lost 5 bases to trimming and J lost 3 bases, with 14 bases between them. Germline V gives CDR1 MDHEN, CDR2 SYDVKM. The CDR3 sequence: CASSGRTNRYEQYF. CDR3 nucleotides: TGTGCCAGCAGTGGAAGGACGAACCGCTACGAGCAGTACTTC.

Remarks on this clone: This sample includes further DNA sequences coding for the same CDR3. The chain links TRBV5-1 to TRBJ2-1, with TRBD1 matching 7 bases. Trimming at V came to 4 bases and at J to 0 bases, leaving 4 bases not matched to a gene. The CDR3 is 15 residues long. Germline CDR1 is SGHRS and CDR2 is YFSETQ. CDR3 sequence: CASSLDRSSYNEQFF. The CDR3 DNA reads as TGCGCCAGCAGCCTGGACAGGAGCTCCTACAATGAGCAGTTCTTC. Complete variable domain (other parts from reference TRBV5-1 and TRBJ2-1): KAGVTQTPRYLIKTRGQQVTLSCSPISGHRSVSWYQQTPGQGLQFLFEYFSETQRNKGNFPGRFSGRQFSNSRSEMNVSTLELGDSALYLCASSLDRSSYNEQFFGPGTRLTVL.

About this clone: This sample also contains other DNA sequences that code for the same CDR3. The chain combines TRBV28 with TRBJ2-7; D remains ambiguous. The CDR3 totals 13 residues. CDR1 is MDHEN, CDR2 SYDVKM, per germline. The ends were cut back, 7 bases at V and 2 bases at J, with 12 bases in the middle. The CDR3 DNA reads TGTGCCAGCACCACCCAACCCCCCTACGAGCAGTACTTC. As protein: CASTTQPPYEQYF.

As to this clone: Additional DNA sequences in this sample encode the identical CDR3. The chain combines TRBV27 with TRBJ2-5, with TRBD2 matching over 7 bases. There are 15 residues in the CDR3. Germline CDR1 reads MNHEY; CDR2 reads SMNVEV (reference sequence). After removal of 2 bases from V and 4 bases from J, the junction contained 7 bases not matched to a gene. CDR3 amino acids: CASSLASGRGETQYF. The CDR3 nucleotides are TGTGCCAGCAGTTTAGCTAGCGGTCGGGGAGAGACCCAGTACTTC.

This chain's CDR3 is CASSDFPRNTIYF. The CDR3 DNA reads as TGTGCCAGCAGTGATTTTCCGAGAAACACCATATATTTT. The chain has TRBV2 and TRBJ1-3; D is unresolved. Trimming removed 3 bases at V and 5 bases at J, with 8 bases between. The CDR3 totals 13 residues. The germline CDR1 and CDR2 sequences are SNHLY and FYNNEI.

The chain combines TRBV28 with TRBJ1-5; D ambiguous. The CDR3 covers 13 residues. Trimming took off 4 bases at V and 9 bases at J, with 13 bases between the two ends. CDR1 and CDR2 from the germline V gene are MDHEN and SYDVKM. In DNA form, the CDR3 reads TGTGCCAGCAGTTCCCTACATACCAGGCCCCAGCATTTT. Residues: CASSSLHTRPQHF.